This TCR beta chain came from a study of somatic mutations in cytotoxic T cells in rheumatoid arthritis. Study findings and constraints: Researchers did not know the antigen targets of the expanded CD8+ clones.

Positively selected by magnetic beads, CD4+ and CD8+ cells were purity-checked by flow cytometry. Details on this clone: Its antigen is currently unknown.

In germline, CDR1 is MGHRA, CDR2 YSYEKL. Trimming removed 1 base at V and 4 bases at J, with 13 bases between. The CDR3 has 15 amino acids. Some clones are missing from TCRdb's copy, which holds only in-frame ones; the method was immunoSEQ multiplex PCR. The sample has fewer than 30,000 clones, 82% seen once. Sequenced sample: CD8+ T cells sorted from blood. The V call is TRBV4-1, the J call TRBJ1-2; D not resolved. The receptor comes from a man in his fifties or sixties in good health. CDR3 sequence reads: CASSQVMGDGYGYTF. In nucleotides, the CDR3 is TGCGCCAGCAGCCAAGTAATGGGAGACGGCTATGGCTACACCTTC.